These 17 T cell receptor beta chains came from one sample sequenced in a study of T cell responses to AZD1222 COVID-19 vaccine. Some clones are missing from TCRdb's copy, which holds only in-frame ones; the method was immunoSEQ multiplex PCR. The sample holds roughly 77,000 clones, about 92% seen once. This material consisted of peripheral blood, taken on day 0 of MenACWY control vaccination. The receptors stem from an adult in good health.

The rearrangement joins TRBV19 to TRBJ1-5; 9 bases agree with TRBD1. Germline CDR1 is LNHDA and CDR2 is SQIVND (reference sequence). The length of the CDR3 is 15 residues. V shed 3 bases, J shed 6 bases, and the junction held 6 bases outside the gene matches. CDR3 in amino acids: CASSIDKTGGQPQHF. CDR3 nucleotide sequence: TGTGCCAGTAGTATTGACAAGACAGGGGGTCAGCCCCAGCATTTT.

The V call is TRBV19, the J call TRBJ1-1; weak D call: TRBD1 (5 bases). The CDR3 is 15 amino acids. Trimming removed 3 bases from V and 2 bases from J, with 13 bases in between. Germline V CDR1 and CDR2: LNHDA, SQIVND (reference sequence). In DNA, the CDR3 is TGTGCCAGTAGTATGGGGGGATCGGTAAACACTGAAGCTTTCTTT. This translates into CASSMGGSVNTEAFF.

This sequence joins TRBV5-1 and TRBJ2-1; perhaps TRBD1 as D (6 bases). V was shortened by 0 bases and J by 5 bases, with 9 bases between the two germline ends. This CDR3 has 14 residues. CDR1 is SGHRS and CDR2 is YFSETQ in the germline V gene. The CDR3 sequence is CASSLVGADNEQFF. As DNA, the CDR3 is TGCGCCAGCAGCTTGGTGGGGGCGGACAATGAGCAGTTCTTC.

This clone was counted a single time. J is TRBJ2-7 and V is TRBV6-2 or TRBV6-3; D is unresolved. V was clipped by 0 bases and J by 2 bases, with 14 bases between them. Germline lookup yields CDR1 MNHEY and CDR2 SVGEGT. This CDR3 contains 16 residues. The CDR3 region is CASSYSRTLRTYEQYF. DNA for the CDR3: TGTGCCAGCAGTTACTCGCGGACCCTTCGAACCTACGAGCAGTACTTC.

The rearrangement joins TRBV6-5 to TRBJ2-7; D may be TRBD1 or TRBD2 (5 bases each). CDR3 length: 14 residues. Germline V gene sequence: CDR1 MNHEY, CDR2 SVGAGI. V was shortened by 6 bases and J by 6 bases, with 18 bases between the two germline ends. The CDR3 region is CASSQTRDGTEQYF. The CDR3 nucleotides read TGTGCCAGCAGCCAAACCCGGGACGGAACCGAGCAGTACTTC.

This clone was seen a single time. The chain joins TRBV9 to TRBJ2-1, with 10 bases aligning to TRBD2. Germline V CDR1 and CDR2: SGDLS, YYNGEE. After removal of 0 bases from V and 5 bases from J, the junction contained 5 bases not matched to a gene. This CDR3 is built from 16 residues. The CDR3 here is CASSVAPSGGDNEQFF. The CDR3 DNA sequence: TGTGCCAGCAGCGTAGCTCCTAGCGGGGGAGACAATGAGCAGTTCTTC.

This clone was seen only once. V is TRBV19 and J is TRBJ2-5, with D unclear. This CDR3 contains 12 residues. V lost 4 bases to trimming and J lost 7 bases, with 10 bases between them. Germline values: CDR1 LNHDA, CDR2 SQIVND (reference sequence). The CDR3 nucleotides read TGTGCCAGTAGTACGTTATCGGGGACCCAGTACTTC. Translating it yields CASSTLSGTQYF.

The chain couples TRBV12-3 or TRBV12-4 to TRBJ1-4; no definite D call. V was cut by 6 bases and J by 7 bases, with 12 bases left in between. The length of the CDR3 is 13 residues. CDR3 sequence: CASSPSWGEKLFF. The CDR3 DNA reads TGTGCCAGCAGCCCCTCATGGGGTGAAAAACTGTTTTTT.

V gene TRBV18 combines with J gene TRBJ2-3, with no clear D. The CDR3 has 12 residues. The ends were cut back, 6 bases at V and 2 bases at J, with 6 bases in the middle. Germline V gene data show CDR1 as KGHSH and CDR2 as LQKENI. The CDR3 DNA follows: TGTGCCAGCTCCCAAATCACAGATACGCAGTATTTT. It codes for CASSQITDTQYF.

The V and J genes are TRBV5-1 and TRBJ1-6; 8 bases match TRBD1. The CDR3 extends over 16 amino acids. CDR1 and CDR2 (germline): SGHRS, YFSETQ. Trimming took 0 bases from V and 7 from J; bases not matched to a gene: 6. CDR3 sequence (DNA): TGCGCCAGCAGCTTGGAGCAGGGGGCAATGAATTCACCCCTCCACTTT. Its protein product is CASSLEQGAMNSPLHF. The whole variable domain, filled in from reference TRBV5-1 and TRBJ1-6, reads KAGVTQTPRYLIKTRGQQVTLSCSPISGHRSVSWYQQTPGQGLQFLFEYFSETQRNKGNFPGRFSGRQFSNSRSEMNVSTLELGDSALYLCASSLEQGAMNSPLHFGNGTRLTVT.

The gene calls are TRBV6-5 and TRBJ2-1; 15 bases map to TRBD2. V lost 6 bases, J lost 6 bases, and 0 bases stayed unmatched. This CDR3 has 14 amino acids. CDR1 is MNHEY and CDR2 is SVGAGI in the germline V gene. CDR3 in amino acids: CASRGLAGGNEQFF. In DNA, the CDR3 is TGTGCCAGCAGGGGACTAGCGGGAGGCAATGAGCAGTTCTTC.

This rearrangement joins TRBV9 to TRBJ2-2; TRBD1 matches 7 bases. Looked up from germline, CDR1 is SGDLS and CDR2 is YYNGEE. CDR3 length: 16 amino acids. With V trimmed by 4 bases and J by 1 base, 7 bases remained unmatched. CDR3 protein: CASSSGAGGNTGELFF. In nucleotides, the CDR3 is TGTGCCAGCAGCTCAGGCGCAGGGGGGAACACCGGGGAGCTGTTTTTT.

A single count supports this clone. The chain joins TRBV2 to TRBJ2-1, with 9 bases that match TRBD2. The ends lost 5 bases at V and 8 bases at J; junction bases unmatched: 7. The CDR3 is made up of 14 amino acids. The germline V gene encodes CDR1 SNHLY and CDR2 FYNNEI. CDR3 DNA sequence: TGTGCCAGCAGTCTCGAGCGGGGGGCCTATGAGCAGTTCTTC. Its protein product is CASSLERGAYEQFF.

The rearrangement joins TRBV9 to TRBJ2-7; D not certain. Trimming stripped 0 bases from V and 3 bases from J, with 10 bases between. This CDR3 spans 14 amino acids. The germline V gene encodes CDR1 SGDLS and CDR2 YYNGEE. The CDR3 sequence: CASSVAGSNYEQYF. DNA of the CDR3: TGTGCCAGCAGCGTAGCCGGATCCAACTACGAGCAGTACTTC.

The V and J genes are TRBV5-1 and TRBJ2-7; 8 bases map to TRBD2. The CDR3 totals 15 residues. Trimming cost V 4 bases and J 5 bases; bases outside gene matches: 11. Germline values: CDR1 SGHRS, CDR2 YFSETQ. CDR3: CASSTAGGRVNEQYF. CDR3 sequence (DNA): TGCGCCAGCAGCACTGCGGGGGGCAGGGTCAACGAGCAGTACTTC.

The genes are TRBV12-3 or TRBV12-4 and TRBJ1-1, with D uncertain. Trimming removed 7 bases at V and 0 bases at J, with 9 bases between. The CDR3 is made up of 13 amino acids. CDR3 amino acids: CASNSIMNTEAFF. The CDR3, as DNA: TGTGCCAGCAACTCGATAATGAACACTGAAGCTTTCTTT.

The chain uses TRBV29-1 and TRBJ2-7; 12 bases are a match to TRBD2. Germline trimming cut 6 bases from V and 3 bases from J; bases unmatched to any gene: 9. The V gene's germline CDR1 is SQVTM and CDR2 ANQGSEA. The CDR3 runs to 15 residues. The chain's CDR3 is CSVDSPTSGSYEQYF. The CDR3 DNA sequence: TGCAGCGTCGACTCACCGACTAGCGGGAGCTACGAGCAGTACTTC.